This T cell receptor beta chain was sequenced during a study of early T cells in non-severe SARS-CoV-2 infection. This clonotype was counted many times. One entry per CDR3 protein, called by TCRdb with MiXCR from the 5' RACE reads. This sample has some 40,000 distinct CDR3 sequences; approximately 7.2% occur once, and the top ten carry around an eighth. The source material was whole blood, sampled at baseline. This clonotype originated in an adult who was a healthcare worker with PCR-confirmed SARS-CoV-2 infection or an uninfected control (not recorded which).

The CDR3 sequence: CASSLGASINEQFF. The CDR3 DNA follows: TGTGCCAGCAGCCTTGGGGCTAGTATTAATGAGCAGTTCTTC. The V call is TRBV27, the J call TRBJ2-1, with D perhaps matching TRBD1 (5 bases). Germline V gene sequence: CDR1 MNHEY, CDR2 SMNVEV (reference sequence). The CDR3 consists of 14 residues. The germline V and J ends were trimmed by 6 bases and 7 bases, with 16 bases remaining between them.